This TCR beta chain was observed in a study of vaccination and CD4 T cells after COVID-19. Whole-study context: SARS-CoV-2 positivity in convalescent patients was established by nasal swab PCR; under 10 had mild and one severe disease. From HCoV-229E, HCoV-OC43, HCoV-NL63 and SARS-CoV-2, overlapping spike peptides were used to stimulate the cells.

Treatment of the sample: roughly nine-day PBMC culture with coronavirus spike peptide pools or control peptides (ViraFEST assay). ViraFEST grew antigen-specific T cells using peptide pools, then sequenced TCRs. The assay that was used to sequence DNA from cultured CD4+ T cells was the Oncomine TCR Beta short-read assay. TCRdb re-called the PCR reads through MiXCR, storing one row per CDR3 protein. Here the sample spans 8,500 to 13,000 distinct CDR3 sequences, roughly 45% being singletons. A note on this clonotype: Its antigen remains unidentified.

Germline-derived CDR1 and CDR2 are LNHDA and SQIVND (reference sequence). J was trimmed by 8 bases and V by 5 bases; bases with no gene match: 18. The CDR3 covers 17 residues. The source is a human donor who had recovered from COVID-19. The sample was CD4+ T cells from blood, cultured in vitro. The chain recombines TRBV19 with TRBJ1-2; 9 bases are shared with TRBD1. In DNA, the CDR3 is TGTGCCAGTAGTCTCTGGGACAGGGTGGTACGTTCGGAGGGCTACACCTTC. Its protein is CASSLWDRVVRSEGYTF.